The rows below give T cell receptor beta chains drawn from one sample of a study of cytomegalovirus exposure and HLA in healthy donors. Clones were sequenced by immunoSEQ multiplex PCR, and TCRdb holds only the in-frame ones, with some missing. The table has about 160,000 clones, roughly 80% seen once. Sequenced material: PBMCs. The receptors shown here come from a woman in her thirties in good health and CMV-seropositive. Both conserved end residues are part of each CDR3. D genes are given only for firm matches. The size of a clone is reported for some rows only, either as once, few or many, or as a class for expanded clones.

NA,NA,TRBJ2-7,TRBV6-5,TGTGCCAGCAGTTACGAGATGGGGGCATACGAGCAGTACTTC,CASSYEMGAYEQYF
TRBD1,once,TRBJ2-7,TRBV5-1,TGCGCCAGCAGCTTGGGACAGGGGCGCGCCTACGAGCAGTACTTC,CASSLGQGRAYEQYF
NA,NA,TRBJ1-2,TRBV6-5,TGTGCCAGCAGTCCCAGGAGGGAAGCTAACTATGGCTACACCTTC,CASSPRREANYGYTF
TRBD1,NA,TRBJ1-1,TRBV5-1,TGCGCCAGCAGCTGGGGACAGTTGAACACTGAAGCTTTCTTT,CASSWGQLNTEAFF
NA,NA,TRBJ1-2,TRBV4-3,TGCGCCAGCAGCCGCTACGGGACGGAAGGCCGGGGGGACTATGGCTACACCTTC,CASSRYGTEGRGDYGYTF
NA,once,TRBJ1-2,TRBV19,TGTGCCAGTAGTATAGTCTGGAGTGGTGGCTACACCTTC,CASSIVWSGGYTF
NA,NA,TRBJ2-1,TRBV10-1,TGCGCCAGCAGTGAGTCCGGGACATACCCCTACAATGAGCAGTTCTTC,CASSESGTYPYNEQFF
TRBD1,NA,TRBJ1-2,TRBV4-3,TGCGCCAGCAGCCACTCCAGGACAGGGGGCTATGGCTACACCTTC,CASSHSRTGGYGYTF
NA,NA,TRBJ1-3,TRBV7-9,TGTGCCAGCAGCTTAAACTTTCGGAACACCATATATTTT,CASSLNFRNTIYF
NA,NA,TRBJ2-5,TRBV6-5,TGTGCCAGCAGTCCCGAGGGGGTGTGGACCCAGTACTTC,CASSPEGVWTQYF
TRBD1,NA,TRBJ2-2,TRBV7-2,TGTGCCAGCAGCTTACGGGACAGGGGTGGGAACGGGGAGCTGTTTTTT,CASSLRDRGGNGELFF
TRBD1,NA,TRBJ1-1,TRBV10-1,TGCGCCAGCAGTGAGGACAGGGTCACTGAAGCTTTCTTT,CASSEDRVTEAFF
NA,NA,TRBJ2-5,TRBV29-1,TGCAGCCCTACCGACTCGACCTTTCGGACCCAGTACTTC,CSPTDSTFRTQYF
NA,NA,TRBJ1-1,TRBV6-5,TGTGCCAGCAGTCGGGACACTAACACTGAAGCTTTCTTT,CASSRDTNTEAFF
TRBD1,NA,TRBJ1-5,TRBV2,TGTGCCAGCACCGATGGACAGGGCAATCAGCCCCAGCATTTT,CASTDGQGNQPQHF
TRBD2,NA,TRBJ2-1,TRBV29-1,TGCAGCGTTGCCCGGGTAGCGGGCTACAATGAGCAGTTCTTC,CSVARVAGYNEQFF
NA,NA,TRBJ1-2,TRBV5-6,TGTGCCAGCAGCTTAAGGGACTTTGGCTACACCTTC,CASSLRDFGYTF
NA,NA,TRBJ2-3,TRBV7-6,TGTGCCAGCAGCTTAGCCCCACCGGGGACTGGCGCAGATACGCAGTATTTT,CASSLAPPGTGADTQYF
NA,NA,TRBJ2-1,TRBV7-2,TGTGCCAGCAGCTTATGGCAGGACTACAATGAGCAGTTCTTC,CASSLWQDYNEQFF
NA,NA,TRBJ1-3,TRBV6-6,TGTGCCAGCACTGGACTTGCTTCTGGAAACACCATATATTTT,CASTGLASGNTIYF
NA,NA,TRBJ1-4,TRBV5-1,TGCGCCAGCAGCTCCTCTCCGGTGAGGGAACTGTTTTTT,CASSSSPVRELFF
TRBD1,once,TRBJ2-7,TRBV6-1,TGTGCCAGCAGTTGGTCAGGGGGTCTCTACGAGCAGTACTTC,CASSWSGGLYEQYF
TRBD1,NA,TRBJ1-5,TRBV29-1,TGCAGCGTCTCCGACAGGGCGGGCAATCAGCCCCAGCATTTT,CSVSDRAGNQPQHF
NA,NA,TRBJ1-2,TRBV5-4,TGTGCCAGCAGCCGAGCCCACAGGGCTAACTATGGCTACACCTTC,CASSRAHRANYGYTF
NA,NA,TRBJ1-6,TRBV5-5,TGTGCCAGCAGCTTGGAAGACAGGTTGGGTTCACCCCTCCACTTT,CASSLEDRLGSPLHF
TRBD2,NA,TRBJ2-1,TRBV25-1,TGTGCCAGCAGTGAAGCGGGGGTAAGGGGCGTTTGGAATGAGCAGTTCTTC,CASSEAGVRGVWNEQFF
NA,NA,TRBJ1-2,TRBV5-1,TGCGCCAGCAGCTCCTCCGGTGGCTACACCTTC,CASSSSGGYTF
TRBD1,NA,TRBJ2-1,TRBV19,TGTGCCAGTAGTACTCGAAGACAGGGGCTCTACAATGAGCAGTTCTTC,CASSTRRQGLYNEQFF
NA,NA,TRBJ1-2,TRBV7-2,TGTGCCAGCAGCCAGAACTATGGCTACACCTTC,CASSQNYGYTF
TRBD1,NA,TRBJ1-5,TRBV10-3,TGTGCCATCAGCGCGTTTGGACAGGGGGAACAGCCCCAGCATTTT,CAISAFGQGEQPQHF
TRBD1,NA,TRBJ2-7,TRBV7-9,TGTGCCAGCAGCCGCCGGGACAGGTCCTCCTACGAGCAGTACTTC,CASSRRDRSSYEQYF
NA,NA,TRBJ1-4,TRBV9,TGTGCCAGCAGCTCCCAGGCTCAAACCTATGAAAAACTGTTTTTT,CASSSQAQTYEKLFF
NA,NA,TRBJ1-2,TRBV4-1,TGCGCCAGCAGCCGTCCAGGGGCCAACCGCTATGGCTACACCTTC,CASSRPGANRYGYTF
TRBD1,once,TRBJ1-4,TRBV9,TGTGCCAGCAGCGTAGGGGGACAGGGAAATGAAAAACTGTTTTTT,CASSVGGQGNEKLFF
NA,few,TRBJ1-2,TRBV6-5,TGTGCCAGCAGTTACAATGGCGGGATCGGCTACACCTTC,CASSYNGGIGYTF
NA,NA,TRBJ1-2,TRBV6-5,TGTGCCAGCAGCAAAGACTATAACTATGGCTACACCTTC,CASSKDYNYGYTF
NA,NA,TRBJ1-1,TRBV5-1,TGCGCCAGCAGACGCGAACCCCCAAACACTGAAGCTTTCTTT,CASRREPPNTEAFF
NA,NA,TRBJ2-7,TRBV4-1,TGCGCCAGCAGCCAATCACCGGGAAGCTCCTACGAGCAGTACTTC,CASSQSPGSSYEQYF
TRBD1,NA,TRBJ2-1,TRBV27,TGTGCCAGCATGACCGGGACAGGGAGAAATCCGTTCTTC,CASMTGTGRNPFF
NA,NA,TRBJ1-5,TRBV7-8,TGTGCCAGCAGCTTAGGACAGTTCAATCAGCCCCAGCATTTT,CASSLGQFNQPQHF
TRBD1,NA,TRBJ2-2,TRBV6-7,TGTGCCAGCTCCACAGGGGGCACCGGGGAGCTGTTTTTT,CASSTGGTGELFF
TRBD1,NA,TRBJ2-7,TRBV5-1,TGCGCCAGCAGCTTGGCGGGGACAGGTCTGAACGAGCAGTACTTC,CASSLAGTGLNEQYF
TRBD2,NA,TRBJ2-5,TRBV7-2,TGTGCCAGCAGCTTCGGACTAGCGGGGGGGGAAGAGACCCAGTACTTC,CASSFGLAGGEETQYF
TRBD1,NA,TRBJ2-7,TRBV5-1,TGCGCCAGCAGCTTGGGCACAGGGGGTAGGCTTAGCCTCTACGAGCAGTACTTC,CASSLGTGGRLSLYEQYF
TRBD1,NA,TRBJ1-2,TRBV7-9,TGTTCCAGCAGCTTAGCGGGACAGGGCTTGATCTACTATGGCTACACCTTC,CSSSLAGQGLIYYGYTF
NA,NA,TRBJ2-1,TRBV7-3,TGTGCCAGCAGCTTAGACGCTGGGCCGGGAGAGCAGTTCTTC,CASSLDAGPGEQFF
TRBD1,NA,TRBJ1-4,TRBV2,TGTGCCAGCACCCCACAGGGGGGAATAAATGAAAAACTGTTTTTT,CASTPQGGINEKLFF
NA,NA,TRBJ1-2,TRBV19,TGTGCCAGTAAAGGGAGCTTCTATGGCTACACCTTC,CASKGSFYGYTF
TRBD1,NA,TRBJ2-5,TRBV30,TGTGCCTGGAGTCGATCGACAGGGTGGCACGAGACCCAGTACTTC,CAWSRSTGWHETQYF
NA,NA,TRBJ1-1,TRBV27,TGTGCCAGCAGCTTCATCGCGGGGCAGGCTTTCTTT,CASSFIAGQAFF
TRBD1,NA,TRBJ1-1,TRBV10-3,TGTGCCATCAGAACCGGGACAGGGCCGATAGGCACTGAAGCTTTCTTT,CAIRTGTGPIGTEAFF